This entry lists 5 T cell receptor beta chains sequenced from one sample in a study of cytomegalovirus exposure and HLA in healthy donors. 13 Jbeta primers and 60 Vbeta primers were used for the PCR. This table comes from immunoSEQ multiplex PCR, and its TCRdb copy is limited to in-frame clones, with some not included. The sample yields 100,000 or so clones, 75% to 85% seen once. Sequencing was performed on PBMCs. These receptors all come from a woman between 40 and 55 years old in good health and CMV-seronegative.

CDR3 DNA: TGTGCCAGCAGCCAAGATTCGGGGAGAAACACTGAAGCTTTCTTT. This translates into CASSQDSGRNTEAFF. The chain carries TRBV4-2 and TRBJ1-1; D gene unclear. The CDR3 sequence is 15 residues long. The V and J ends lost 0 bases and 2 bases respectively, with 10 bases between them. Germline V gives CDR1 LGHNA, CDR2 YNFKEQ.

This chain joins TRBV5-4 and TRBJ1-1, with 7 bases aligning to TRBD1. The germline CDR1 and CDR2 sequences are SGHNT and YYREEE (reference sequence). The CDR3 extends over 19 amino acids. The J segment lost 1 base and the V segment lost 1 base, leaving 16 bases of the junction unmatched. CDR3 in DNA: TGTGCCAGCAGCTTGAGGCAGGGGGGAACTTTCTTTTGGAACACTGAAGCTTTCTTT. It is translated as CASSLRQGGTFFWNTEAFF.

This rearrangement joins TRBV5-1 to TRBJ2-2, with D possibly matching TRBD1 (5 bases). CDR1 is SGHRS and CDR2 is YFSETQ in the germline V gene. Deletions cut 3 bases from V and 3 bases from J, with 12 bases between. This CDR3 contains 15 residues. The CDR3 sequence: CASSSGQGYTGELFF. In DNA, the CDR3 is TGCGCCAGCAGCTCTGGTCAGGGCTACACCGGGGAGCTGTTTTTT.

The rearrangement uses TRBV27 and TRBJ2-2; D is perhaps TRBD1 (5 bases). Germline V gives CDR1 MNHEY, CDR2 SMNVEV (reference sequence). V lost 3 bases to trimming and J lost 7 bases, with 12 bases between them. The CDR3 runs to 14 residues. CDR3 nucleotides: TGTGCCAGCAGTTTGGGGCAGGGCATCGGGGAGCTGTTTTTT. It encodes CASSLGQGIGELFF.

This clone appeared once. The chain is built from TRBV7-9 and TRBJ2-1, with 10 bases that match TRBD1. The CDR3 consists of 18 residues. Germline CDR1 SEHNR, CDR2 FQNEAQ (reference sequence). The trim removed 0 bases at V and 6 bases at J, leaving 11 bases unmatched. The CDR3 DNA reads TGTGCCAGCAGCTTAGCCCCGGGACAGGGGCTCTCCCTCAATGAGCAGTTCTTC. Its protein is CASSLAPGQGLSLNEQFF.